This T cell receptor (beta chain) was identified in a study of blood T cell repertoires in COVID-19 (dated by TCRdb to the early 2020s). With respect to the entire study: Samples from collaborators originated in the United States, Italy and Spain and spanned both the acute and convalescent phases of COVID-19. The prospective study material was composed of cDNA or gDNA derived from T cells, B-cell-depleted T cells, or PBMCs. Deeply sampled blood TCRbeta repertoires from subjects exposed to, actively infected with, or recovered from COVID-19 were included in the dataset. The repertoires were made available in a free public database intended to serve as a resource for research on the immune response to SARS-CoV-2. Samples came from the ongoing ImmuneRACE study (first 160 participants) plus 1,254 subjects from 6 global collaborators. Nearly every sample came with metadata listing a de-identified subject ID, COVID-19 status, age in years and sex. Where available, HLA class I and class II types were taken from metadata supplied by the sample provider and were not determined by assay-based typing.

General study outcomes and caveats: The quantity of clinical and demographic metadata differed by source and by participant and was supplied without curation.

A note on this clone: The antigen it recognizes is unknown. It has no much larger one-base neighbor in the sample; base qualities were not kept.

The collaborating institutions used their own protocols to collect whole blood in K2EDTA tubes. For TCRbeta analysis, collaborators shipped samples in one of three forms: frozen whole blood, isolated PBMCs, or DNA extracted from either of those sample types. TCRbeta CDR3 regions were amplified from genomic DNA using the immunoSEQ Assay, a bias-controlled multiplex PCR. Processing in the source paper ran as follows. The number of nucleated cells in each sample was estimated from the amplification of reference gene primers within the assay. To quantify the absolute abundance of each unique TCRbeta CDR3 rearrangement, sequence reads were collapsed and filtered. For each sample, productive Simpson clonality was calculated as the square root of Simpson's diversity index across productive rearrangements. TCRdb stores this immuneACCESS table with in-frame sequences only. Part of the clones is absent; in the studies checked, under half of the shortfall reflects unresolved V genes, and no reason is known for the rest. The V and J calls and the clone size are those of that table, but D and trimming were determined from the DNA. For this sample there are over 200,000 clones; 80% appear just once. The biggest ten clones account for roughly 5% of the sample.

V loses 5 bases, J loses 1 base, and the germline ends lie 11 bases apart. The CDR3 sequence holds 14 residues, the cysteine and phenylalanine included. Just CDR3 DNA is preserved here, 42 bases in frame from base 1. This chain is built from TRBV23-1 and TRBJ1-1; the D gene lacks a confident call. TRBV23-1 is an open reading frame whose function is uncertain. Sequenced input: peripheral blood. The receptor was isolated from a human donor in a cohort sampled during active COVID-19. The DNA reads as follows: TGCGCCAGCAGTGAAGGGAGAGGGAACACTGAAGCTTTCTTT. It encodes CASSEGRGNTEAFF.